This TCR beta chain was sequenced during a study of technical replicates of blood from several donors. V was pared by 7 bases and J by 1 base, with 12 bases of the junction left unmatched. The CDR3 is 15 residues long. Germline-derived CDR1 and CDR2 are GTSNPN and SVGIG (reference sequence). Only in-frame clones appear in the TCRdb table, and some are missing; sequencing was by immunoSEQ multiplex PCR. This sample yields 9,500 to 15,000 clones, of which 85% to 95% are seen a single time; approximately 7.6% belongs to the top ten. Sequencing input: PBMCs. The chain joins TRBV30 to TRBJ2-5, with 7 bases aligning to TRBD1. The sequence was obtained from a human donor in good health. The CDR3 is CASTGETLAQETQYF. The CDR3 coding sequence is TGTGCCTCTACAGGGGAGACTTTAGCCCAAGAGACCCAGTACTTC. The full variable domain, with the rest looked up from reference TRBV30 and TRBJ2-5, is SQTIHQWPATLVQPVGSPLSLECTVEGTSNPNLYWYRQAAGRGLQLLFYSVGIGQISSEVPQNLSASRPQDRQFILSSKKLLLSDSGFYLCASTGETLAQETQYFGPGTRLLVL.